One sample yielded the 13 T cell receptor beta chains listed below, sequenced in a study of blood T cell repertoires in COVID-19 (dated by TCRdb to 2019 to 2021). Library construction relied on the immunoSEQ multiplex PCR assay. Not all clones reach the TCRdb copy of this immuneACCESS table, which keeps in-frame sequences only. Checked studies attribute under half of the gap to unresolved V genes and leave the rest unexplained. This sample is represented by around 190,000 clones; around nine tenths of them were singletons. Of the sample, 15% to 20% falls within the top ten clones. The sequencing input was peripheral blood. Receptor source: a man aged 45-65 years with COVID-19, enrolled during active disease.

The chain links TRBV4-2 to TRBJ2-2; D might be TRBD1 (6 bases). This CDR3 is 14 amino acids long. The V end lost 4 bases, the J end lost 5 bases, and 11 bases lay between the germline ends. Germline lookup yields CDR1 LGHNA and CDR2 YNFKEQ. The CDR3 region has the DNA TGTGCCAGCAGCCTTGCAGGGGAGACCGGGGAGCTGTTTTTT. Translation: CASSLAGETGELFF.

V usage is TRBV5-4 and J usage is TRBJ2-1; 10 positions agree with TRBD2. The CDR3 length is 14 residues. Germline CDR1 SGHNT, CDR2 YYREEE (reference sequence). With V trimmed by 4 bases and J by 10 bases, 8 bases remained unmatched. The CDR3 is CASSPSGGLREQFF. The CDR3 bases are TGTGCCAGCAGCCCTAGCGGGGGACTCAGGGAGCAGTTCTTC.

This clone was recorded only once. This sequence joins TRBV7-3 and TRBJ1-2, with D unclear. This CDR3 is built from 14 residues. The V end lost 1 base, the J end lost 5 bases, and 11 bases lay between the germline ends. Looked up from germline, CDR1 is SGHTA and CDR2 is FQGTGA. This chain's CDR3 is CASSLNSGLYGYTF. The CDR3 region has the DNA TGTGCCAGCAGCTTAAATTCCGGGTTATATGGCTACACCTTC.

The gene calls are TRBV5-1 and TRBJ2-7, with 7 positions matching TRBD2. Germline V lookup: CDR1 SGHRS, CDR2 YFSETQ. J lost 2 bases, V lost 3 bases, and 5 bases had no gene match. The CDR3 has 14 amino acids. In nucleotides, the CDR3 is TGCGCCAGCAGCTCGGGACTACAAACCTACGAGCAGTACTTC. This sequence encodes CASSSGLQTYEQYF.

This rearrangement joins TRBV6-4 to TRBJ2-5; 7 nucleotides align to TRBD1. The trim removed 10 bases at V and 1 base at J, leaving 12 bases unmatched. The CDR3 covers 15 residues. Per germline, CDR1 MRHNA and CDR2 SNTAGT. The CDR3 here is CAITQLQGIQETQYF. The CDR3 DNA follows: TGTGCCATCACACAACTACAGGGGATCCAAGAGACCCAGTACTTC.

The V and J genes are TRBV7-3 and TRBJ2-1; 8 nucleotides match TRBD2. The length of the CDR3 is 16 residues. CDR1 and CDR2 (germline): SGHTA, FQGTGA. The V segment lost 1 base and the J segment 3 bases; nucleotides outside the gene matches: 5. CDR3 amino acids: CASSLRTGTSYNEQFF. In nucleotides, the CDR3 is TGTGCCAGCAGCTTAAGGACCGGGACTAGCTACAATGAGCAGTTCTTC. The variable domain in full, with the rest retrieved from reference TRBV7-3 and TRBJ2-1, is GAGVSQTPSNKVTEKGKYVELRCDPISGHTALYWYRQSLGQGPEFLIYFQGTGAADDSGLPNDRFFAVRPEGSVSTLKIQRTERGDSAVYLCASSLRTGTSYNEQFFGPGTRLTVL.

The chain combines TRBV19 with TRBJ2-7; 11 bases are shared with TRBD2. The V gene's germline CDR1 is LNHDA and CDR2 SQIVND (reference sequence). The CDR3 is made up of 15 amino acids. Unmatched junction bases numbered 2, after V lost 3 bases and J lost 1 base. This CDR3 is CASSILAGGSYEQYF. The CDR3 region has the DNA TGTGCCAGTAGTATCCTAGCGGGAGGATCCTACGAGCAGTACTTC.

The chain is built from TRBV24-1 and TRBJ1-2; D remains ambiguous. Deletions cut 3 bases from V and 3 bases from J, with 10 bases between. The length of the CDR3 is 14 residues. Per germline, CDR1 KGHDR and CDR2 SFDVKD. In DNA form, the CDR3 reads TGTGCCACCAGTGATGTAGACATAGACTATGGCTACACCTTC. This sequence encodes CATSDVDIDYGYTF.

The rearrangement joins TRBV5-6 to TRBJ1-2; 9 positions match TRBD1. The CDR3 is 14 residues long. Per germline, CDR1 SGHDT and CDR2 YYEEEE. J lost 7 bases, V lost 4 bases, and 8 bases had no gene match. CDR3 amino acids: CASSPDRGFRGYTF. DNA of the CDR3: TGTGCCAGCAGCCCGGACAGGGGTTTTCGTGGCTACACCTTC. Using reference TRBV5-6 and TRBJ1-2 for the parts outside the CDR3, the full variable domain is DAGVTQSPTHLIKTRGQQVTLRCSPKSGHDTVSWYQQALGQGPQFIFQYYEEEERQRGNFPDRFSGHQFPNYSSELNVNALLLGDSALYLCASSPDRGFRGYTFGSGTRLTVV.

This chain links TRBV6-6 with TRBJ1-2; D unresolved. Germline CDR1 is MNHNY and CDR2 is SVGAGI (reference sequence). Trimming took 6 bases from V and 3 from J, leaving 11 bases between them. CDR3 length equals 13 residues. Here the CDR3 reads CASSPDWYYGYTF. The CDR3 DNA reads TGTGCCAGCAGCCCAGACTGGTACTATGGCTACACCTTC.

The chain carries TRBV7-9 and TRBJ2-1, with a tentative D call TRBD2 (6 bases). V was clipped by 1 base and J by 0 bases, with 7 bases between them. The CDR3 is 15 residues long. Germline V CDR1 and CDR2: SEHNR, FQNEAQ (reference sequence). The CDR3 loop is CASSLDGSSYNEQFF. In nucleotides, the CDR3 is TGTGCCAGCAGCTTAGACGGGAGCTCCTACAATGAGCAGTTCTTC.

This rearrangement joins TRBV5-6 to TRBJ1-1; D is unclear. V was pared by 0 bases and J by 6 bases, with 6 bases between. The length of the CDR3 is 12 residues. CDR1 and CDR2 from the germline V gene are SGHDT and YYEEEE. The CDR3 region has the DNA TGTGCCAGCAGCTTGGCCGCGTCTGAAGCTTTCTTT. It translates to CASSLAASEAFF. Filled out from reference TRBV5-6 and TRBJ1-1, the complete variable domain reads DAGVTQSPTHLIKTRGQQVTLRCSPKSGHDTVSWYQQALGQGPQFIFQYYEEEERQRGNFPDRFSGHQFPNYSSELNVNALLLGDSALYLCASSLAASEAFFGQGTRLTVV.

CDR3 DNA sequence: TGCAGTGCTAGTCTCGGACTACACTACAATGAGCAGTTCTTC. It is translated as CSASLGLHYNEQFF. The chain uses TRBV20-1 and TRBJ2-1; D perhaps matches TRBD2 (6 bases). There are 14 residues in the CDR3. The germline CDR1 and CDR2 sequences are DFQATT and SNEGSKA (reference sequence). V gave up 3 bases and J gave up 3 bases, with 12 bases separating them.